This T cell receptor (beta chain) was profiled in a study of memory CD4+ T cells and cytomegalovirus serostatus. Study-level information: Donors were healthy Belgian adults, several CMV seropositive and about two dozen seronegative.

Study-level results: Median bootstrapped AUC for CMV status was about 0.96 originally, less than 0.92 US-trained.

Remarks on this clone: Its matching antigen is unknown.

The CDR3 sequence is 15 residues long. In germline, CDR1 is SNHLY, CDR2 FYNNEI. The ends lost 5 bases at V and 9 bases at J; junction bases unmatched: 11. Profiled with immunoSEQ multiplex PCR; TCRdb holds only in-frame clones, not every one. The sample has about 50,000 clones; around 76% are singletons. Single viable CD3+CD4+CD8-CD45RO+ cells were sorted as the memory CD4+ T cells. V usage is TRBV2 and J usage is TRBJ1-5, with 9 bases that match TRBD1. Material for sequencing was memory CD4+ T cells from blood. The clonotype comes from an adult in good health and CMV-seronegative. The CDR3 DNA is TGTGCCAGCAGTCGCGACAGGGGGGGGTCAAGGCCCCAGCATTTT. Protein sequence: CASSRDRGGSRPQHF.